One and the same sample provided the 26 T cell receptor beta chains below, sequenced in a study of blood T cell repertoires in COVID-19. Repertoires were generated with immunoSEQ multiplex PCR, while TCRdb's copy carries only in-frame clones and drops some. This sample has 120,000 to 150,000 clones, with roughly 80% found just once. Sequencing was done on a sample of peripheral blood. These receptors were taken from a woman of 80 years or more in a cohort sampled during active or convalescent COVID-19.

V gene TRBV7-3 combines with J gene TRBJ2-7; the match to TRBD1 covers 8 bases. This CDR3 contains 12 residues. V gave up 5 bases and J gave up 12 bases; unmatched junction bases: 9. Germline V CDR1 and CDR2: SGHTA, FQGTGA. The CDR3 region is CASSTYGQGLYF. The CDR3 DNA sequence: TGTGCCAGCAGCACTTACGGACAGGGTCTGTACTTC.

This chain uses TRBV7-2 with TRBJ2-5; TRBD2 aligns across 9 bases. The CDR3 runs to 16 residues. V was clipped by 1 base and J by 7 bases; unmatched bases: 10. CDR1 is SGHTA, CDR2 FQGNSA, per germline. The CDR3 protein is CASSLGSSGGRGTQYF. DNA of the CDR3: TGTGCCAGCAGCTTAGGGAGTAGCGGGGGCAGGGGGACCCAGTACTTC.

This chain links TRBV6-2 or TRBV6-3 with TRBJ2-7; the D is unclear. Trimming pared 6 bases from V and 0 bases from J, leaving 12 bases between. The germline CDR1 and CDR2 sequences are MNHEY and SVGEGT. The CDR3 spans 14 residues. The DNA for the CDR3 is TGTGCCAGCAGCTCCGTTTCCGGCTCCTACGAGCAGTACGTC. Translation gives CASSSVSGSYEQYV.

This clone has only a few counts. This chain links TRBV11-3 with TRBJ2-1; 8 nucleotides align to TRBD2. With 2 bases clipped from V and 4 bases from J, the junction kept 4 bases outside the gene matches. CDR3 length: 15 residues. Germline values: CDR1 SGHNT, CDR2 YENEEA. DNA of the CDR3: TGTGCCAGCAGCTTAAGGAGCGGGGGATACAATGAGCAGTTCTTC. This codes for CASSLRSGGYNEQFF.

This chain links TRBV6-5 with TRBJ1-1; TRBD1 matches 9 bases. CDR3 length equals 16 residues. The V gene's germline CDR1 is MNHEY and CDR2 SVGAGI. The V gene end was trimmed by 2 bases and the J gene end by 5 bases; junction bases not matched to a gene: 9. As DNA, the CDR3 is TGTGCCAGCAGTTACCAACTGGGACAGGGATGGACTGAAGCTTTCTTT. This codes for CASSYQLGQGWTEAFF.

The chain joins TRBV7-2 to TRBJ2-2, with D perhaps TRBD2 (5 bases). The germline V gene encodes CDR1 SGHTA and CDR2 FQGNSA. Trimming stripped 1 base from V and 5 bases from J, with 11 bases between. This CDR3 has 15 amino acids. The CDR3, as DNA: TGTGCCAGCAGCTTAGAGTGGGAGACTACCGGGGAGCTGTTTTTT. Its protein is CASSLEWETTGELFF.

This chain uses TRBV15 with TRBJ2-5; weak D call: TRBD1 (6 bases). The CDR3 is 17 amino acids. Germline CDR1 reads LNHNV; CDR2 reads YYDKDF (reference sequence). V was trimmed by 4 bases and J by 0 bases, leaving 18 bases between them. CDR3 amino acids: CATSIRTYRENQETQYF. The CDR3 nucleotides read TGTGCCACCAGCATTAGGACCTACAGGGAAAACCAAGAGACCCAGTACTTC.

The chain couples TRBV18 to TRBJ2-2, with a possible D match to TRBD2 (6 bases). Trimming took 5 bases from V and 2 from J, leaving 12 bases between them. Per the germline V gene, CDR1 is KGHSH and CDR2 is LQKENI. This CDR3 is 15 amino acids long. CDR3 loop: CASSTQGGNTGELFF. In DNA form, the CDR3 reads TGTGCCAGCTCAACCCAGGGAGGAAACACCGGGGAGCTGTTTTTT.

The genes are TRBV30 and TRBJ2-5, with 9 bases fitting TRBD2. The CDR3 totals 11 residues. The germline CDR1 and CDR2 sequences are GTSNPN and SVGIG (reference sequence). The CDR3 region is CGGGAEETQYF. As DNA, the CDR3 is TGTGGCGGGGGGGCGGAGGAGACCCAGTACTTC.

This clone has a single count. The V call is TRBV28, the J call TRBJ1-5; D is unresolved. The germline V gene has CDR1 MDHEN and CDR2 SYDVKM. The CDR3 loop spans 14 amino acids. V was trimmed by 4 bases and J by 0 bases, leaving 7 bases between them. The chain's CDR3 is CASSSYASNQPQHF. The CDR3 DNA sequence: TGTGCCAGCAGTTCCTACGCTAGCAATCAGCCCCAGCATTTT.

This rearrangement joins TRBV5-1 to TRBJ2-7, with 12 nucleotides matching TRBD1. V gave up 4 bases and J gave up 0 bases; unmatched junction bases: 5. The length of the CDR3 is 16 residues. Per germline, CDR1 SGHRS and CDR2 YFSETQ. CDR3 sequence reads: CASSRSGQGASYEQYF. CDR3 nucleotide sequence: TGCGCCAGCAGCCGATCGGGACAGGGGGCCTCCTACGAGCAGTACTTC.

The count of this clone is one. The chain employs TRBV11-2 and TRBJ1-1, with D unresolved. Trimming took off 6 bases at V and 10 bases at J, with 12 bases between the two ends. The CDR3 covers 11 residues. From germline, CDR1 is SGHAT and CDR2 FQNNGV. The CDR3 protein is CASSRGLGAFF. As DNA, the CDR3 is TGTGCCAGCAGTCGCGGCTTAGGAGCTTTCTTT.

DNA of the CDR3: TGTGCCAGCAGTCCTGGACTAGAGCGGTCCTCTGGGGCCAACGTCCTGACTTTC. Translation gives CASSPGLERSSGANVLTF. The chain couples TRBV27 to TRBJ2-6; TRBD2 agrees at 7 bases. Germline V gene sequence: CDR1 MNHEY, CDR2 SMNVEV (reference sequence). The CDR3 totals 18 residues. The V segment lost 5 bases and the J segment 0 bases; nucleotides outside the gene matches: 10.

The rearrangement uses TRBV6-1 and TRBJ1-5; D gene uncertain. In germline, CDR1 is MNHNS, CDR2 SASEGT. This CDR3 has 17 residues. V lost 0 bases to trimming and J lost 4 bases, with 16 bases between them. CDR3 sequence (DNA): TGTGCCAGCAGTGAAGCGGGAGGGTCAGAAGGAAATCAGCCCCAGCATTTT. Translation: CASSEAGGSEGNQPQHF.

The gene calls are TRBV2 and TRBJ1-1, with 10 bases matching TRBD1. V trimming: 6 bases; J trimming: 11 bases; junction bases outside the gene matches: 9. The CDR3 has 13 residues. Looked up from germline, CDR1 is SNHLY and CDR2 is FYNNEI. The CDR3 here is CASSLGQGVVAFF. The CDR3 DNA reads as TGTGCCAGCAGCCTCGGACAGGGGGTCGTCGCTTTCTTT. The entire variable domain, with the rest obtained from reference TRBV2 and TRBJ1-1, is as follows: EPEVTQTPSHQVTQMGQEVILRCVPISNHLYFYWYRQILGQKVEFLVSFYNNEISEKSEIFDDQFSVERPDGSNFTLKIRSTKLEDSAMYFCASSLGQGVVAFFGQGTRLTVV.

The chain is built from TRBV12-5 and TRBJ2-7; no reliable D call. CDR1 is LGHNT and CDR2 is FRNRAP in the germline V gene. CDR3 length equals 13 residues. Between the trimmed V and J ends, which lost 7 bases and 3 bases, there was a span of 13 bases. The DNA of the CDR3 is TGTGCTAGTGCCCTCCAGGTGCGCTACGAGCAGTACTTC. Its translation is CASALQVRYEQYF. The entire variable domain, with the rest obtained from reference TRBV12-5 and TRBJ2-7, is as follows: DARVTQTPRHKVTEMGQEVTMRCQPILGHNTVFWYRQTMMQGLELLAYFRNRAPLDDSGMPKDRFSAEMPDATLATLKIQPSEPRDSAVYFCASALQVRYEQYFGPGTRLTVT.

The chain couples TRBV28 to TRBJ2-7; the D gene is possibly TRBD2 (5 bases). The ends were cut back, 5 bases at V and 2 bases at J, with 10 bases in the middle. This CDR3 is 13 amino acids long. The V gene's germline CDR1 is MDHEN and CDR2 SYDVKM. The CDR3 DNA is TGTGCCAGCAGTGCCCCGGGGACCTACGAGCAGTACGTC. Protein sequence: CASSAPGTYEQYV.

V gene TRBV12-5 combines with J gene TRBJ1-1; 8 nucleotides match TRBD1. The germline V gene encodes CDR1 LGHNT and CDR2 FRNRAP. The CDR3 has 16 amino acids. Losses at the gene ends were 0 bases for V and 1 base for J; bases not matched to a gene: 4. The CDR3 loop is CASGLVLGTGNTEAFF. The CDR3 DNA reads TGTGCTAGTGGTTTGGTACTTGGGACAGGGAACACTGAAGCTTTCTTT.

This chain joins TRBV7-2 and TRBJ2-1, with D possibly TRBD2 on 6 matching bases. The CDR3 spans 16 residues. The germline gives CDR1 SGHTA, CDR2 FQGNSA. The V gene lost 2 bases and the J gene lost 6 bases, with 17 bases spanning the gap. As DNA, the CDR3 is TGTGCCAGCAGCTTAAATATACGCGGGGTAAGCAATGAGCAGTTCTTC. Translation gives CASSLNIRGVSNEQFF.

V is TRBV2 and J is TRBJ1-2, with TRBD1 identical over 7 bases. The CDR3 runs 16 residues. Trimming at V came to 3 bases and at J to 5 bases, leaving 12 bases not matched to a gene. In germline, CDR1 is SNHLY, CDR2 FYNNEI. The CDR3 sequence: CASSDRGIPTGYGYTF. For the CDR3, the DNA is TGTGCCAGCAGTGACAGGGGGATCCCAACTGGGTATGGCTACACCTTC.

The gene calls are TRBV10-3 and TRBJ1-2, with TRBD1 matching 10 bases. In germline, CDR1 is ENHRY, CDR2 SYGVKD. The V segment lost 6 bases and the J segment 7 bases; nucleotides outside the gene matches: 14. The CDR3 length is 16 residues. For the CDR3, the DNA is TGTGCCATCAGCGAGGAGGGACAGGGGAAAGGAGGTGGCTACACCTTC. It is translated as CAISEEGQGKGGGYTF.

This clone was seen a few times. The V gene is TRBV11-3, the J gene TRBJ2-1, with a weak D call TRBD1 (6 bases). Per germline, CDR1 SGHNT and CDR2 YENEEA. There are 15 residues in the CDR3. With 3 bases removed from V and 8 bases from J, the gap between germline ends came to 17 bases. In nucleotides, the CDR3 is TGTGCCAGCAGCTTTTCCGGGACAAAAAACGATGAGCAGTTCTTC. Translating it yields CASSFSGTKNDEQFF.

In this sample, this clone turned up once. This chain connects TRBV5-5 to TRBJ1-2, with TRBD1 as a possible D gene (5 bases). This CDR3 has 14 amino acids. Germline V gene lookup returns CDR1 SGHKS and CDR2 YYEKEE (reference sequence). V was cut by 7 bases and J by 2 bases, with 15 bases left in between. The CDR3 coding sequence is TGTGCCAGCGAGTGGACCGCAGGGAACTATGGCTACACCTTC. It encodes CASEWTAGNYGYTF.

This chain connects TRBV9 to TRBJ1-2; no firm D call. Germline CDR1 and CDR2: SGDLS and YYNGEE. Trimming left V 4 bases short and J 5 bases short, with 18 bases between. CDR3 length: 15 amino acids. CDR3: CASSRTDRTLYGYTF. CDR3 bases: TGTGCCAGCAGCCGGACCGATAGGACTTTATATGGCTACACCTTC.

This rearrangement joins TRBV7-3 to TRBJ1-4; tentatively, D is TRBD1 (5 bases). Germline CDR1 reads SGHTA; CDR2 reads FQGTGA. V was pared by 3 bases and J by 7 bases, with 9 bases between. The CDR3 is made up of 13 amino acids. The CDR3 loop reads CASSLGPLEKLFF. For the CDR3, the DNA is TGTGCCAGCAGCTTGGGGCCTCTTGAAAAACTGTTTTTT.

In its sample, this clone was seen once. The chain couples TRBV5-4 to TRBJ2-3; D not resolved. The germline CDR1 and CDR2 sequences are SGHNT and YYREEE (reference sequence). This CDR3 comprises 13 residues. Trimming removed 2 bases at V and 0 bases at J, with 4 bases between. The chain's CDR3 is CASSFYSTDTQYF. The DNA for the CDR3 is TGTGCCAGCAGCTTCTATAGCACAGATACGCAGTATTTT.